A selection of T cell receptor beta chains follows, all from one sample in a study of T cell responses to AZD1222 COVID-19 vaccine. Here immunoSEQ multiplex PCR was the method, and the copy in TCRdb shows in-frame clones only, minus some. The sample shows some 150,000 clones, 80% to 95% of them seen only once. The sample here was peripheral blood, taken 28 days after the second AZD1222 dose. The source of these receptors is an adult who received the AZD1222 COVID-19 vaccine. CDR3s include the opening cysteine and the closing phenylalanine or tryptophan. Fields, in order: D gene, V gene, CDR3 length, J gene, clone size, CDR3 DNA, CDR3 protein. A D gene is named only where the DNA matches it firmly. The size field is filled for only some rows; it gives once, few, many or a size class.

>-|TRBV30|12|TRBJ1-2|-
TGTGCCTTCCTGGACGGATTTTATGGCTACACCTTC
CAFLDGFYGYTF
>-|TRBV4-2|15|TRBJ2-1|-
TGTGCCAGCAGCGGACGAGTGGGCCAGGGCAATGAGCAGTTCTTC
CASSGRVGQGNEQFF
>-|TRBV28|11|TRBJ1-1|-
TGTGCCAGCAGGATTGATGAACTTGCTTTCTTT
CASRIDELAFF
>-|TRBV4-1|16|TRBJ1-6|-
TGCGCCAGCAGCCAAGATCGGGCTGCTGGAAATTCACCCCTCCACTTT
CASSQDRAAGNSPLHF
>TRBD2|TRBV19|15|TRBJ2-7|-
TGTGCCAGTTCGGGACTAGCGGGGTCCTCCTACGAGCAGTACTTC
CASSGLAGSSYEQYF
>-|TRBV3-1/TRBV3-2|15|TRBJ2-7|-
TGTGCCAGCAGCCAAGCGGGGAAGGGCTTCTACGAGCAGTACTTC
CASSQAGKGFYEQYF
>TRBD2|TRBV4-1|15|TRBJ2-1|-
TGCGCCAGCAGGCTAGCGGGGGGTTCCTACAATGAGCAGTTCTTC
CASRLAGGSYNEQFF
>TRBD2|TRBV13|15|TRBJ2-1|-
TGTGCCAGCAGCTACCTAGCGGGAGCGATCAATGAGCAGTTCTTC
CASSYLAGAINEQFF
>-|TRBV29-1|11|TRBJ1-2|-
TGCAGCGTTCCGGGGGCGCGCGGCTACACCTTC
CSVPGARGYTF
>-|TRBV7-2|14|TRBJ2-7|-
TGTGCCAGCAGCAGCCGGGACCCTTCCTACGAGCAGTACTTC
CASSSRDPSYEQYF
>-|TRBV6-1|13|TRBJ1-6|-
TGTGCCAGCAGTGATCAGGGTGGTTCACCCCTCCACTTT
CASSDQGGSPLHF
>TRBD1|TRBV5-1|14|TRBJ2-4|few
TGCGCCAGCAGCTCGACAGGGAGAGGAAACATTCAGTACTTC
CASSSTGRGNIQYF
>-|TRBV10-1|13|TRBJ1-5|-
TGCGCCAGCAGTGAGCGGGGGAGGCAGCCCCAGCATTTT
CASSERGRQPQHF
>TRBD2|TRBV10-2|12|TRBJ2-7|-
TGCGCCAGCCGGGGGGAAGCCTACGAGCAGTACTTC
CASRGEAYEQYF
>-|TRBV10-3|15|TRBJ2-1|once
TGTGCCATCAGTAGCATTAGAGGGGATCGCAATGAGCAGTTCTTC
CAISSIRGDRNEQFF
>TRBD2|TRBV3-1/TRBV3-2|18|TRBJ2-7|-
TGTGCCAGCAGCCATGCCACAAGACTAGCGGACGGAACCTACGAGCAGTACTTC
CASSHATRLADGTYEQYF
>TRBD1|TRBV5-1|16|TRBJ2-5|-
TGCGCCAGCAGCTATTGGGGACAGGGAATGGAGGAGACCCAGTACTTC
CASSYWGQGMEETQYF
>TRBD2|TRBV14|17|TRBJ2-7|-
TGTGCCAGCAGCCAAGATAGGCTAGCGGGAGATGAGTACGAGCAGTACTTC
CASSQDRLAGDEYEQYF
>-|TRBV5-4|16|TRBJ2-2|-
TGTGCCAGCAGCGGTATACAGGGGAGGTTCACCGGGGAGCTGTTTTTT
CASSGIQGRFTGELFF
>-|TRBV28|14|TRBJ1-6|once
TGTGCCAGCAGTTTATCGGGGTATAATTCACCCCTCCACTTT
CASSLSGYNSPLHF
>-|TRBV7-3|17|TRBJ2-1|-
TGTGCCAGCAGCTTAAACGCGCCGTCTTTACCCTACAATGAGCAGTTCTTC
CASSLNAPSLPYNEQFF
>-|TRBV30|16|TRBJ1-4|-
TGTGCCTGGAGCCAGACCCCTGGGGCAACTAATGAAAAACTGTTTTTT
CAWSQTPGATNEKLFF
>TRBD1|TRBV19|17|TRBJ1-1|-
TGTGCCAGTACCGGGGACAGGGGAGTCCTCATGAACACTGAAGCTTTCTTT
CASTGDRGVLMNTEAFF
>-|TRBV7-9|17|TRBJ2-7|-
TGTGCCAGCAGTTCTACCTCCGTACGGACCGACTCCTACGAGCAGTACTTC
CASSSTSVRTDSYEQYF
>-|TRBV29-1|11|TRBJ1-1|-
TGCAGCGTTGAGGTTCACACTGAAGCTTTCTTT
CSVEVHTEAFF
>-|TRBV14|13|TRBJ1-1|-
TGTGCCAGCAGCCATGTGGGGAGCACTGAAGCTTTCTTT
CASSHVGSTEAFF
>TRBD2|TRBV3-1/TRBV3-2|16|TRBJ2-7|once
TGTGCCAGCAGCCCACGTAGGACTAGTCTTAGCGACGAGCAGTACTTC
CASSPRRTSLSDEQYF
>TRBD2|TRBV19|17|TRBJ2-1|-
TGTGCCAGCGCCCTTCACGGGACTAGCGGGACGCCCAATAAGCAGTTCTTC
CASALHGTSGTPNKQFF
>-|TRBV27|15|TRBJ2-3|-
TGTGCCAGCAGTCCCCGGAGGGGCAGCACAGATACGCAGTATTTT
CASSPRRGSTDTQYF
>-|TRBV11-3|13|TRBJ1-1|-
TGTGCCAGCAGCCGGGCCAGTGACACTGAAGCTTTCTTT
CASSRASDTEAFF
>-|TRBV19|16|TRBJ1-5|once
TGTGCCAGTAGTATAGATTGGCTACCCAGCAATCAGCCCCAGCATTTT
CASSIDWLPSNQPQHF
>TRBD2|TRBV29-1|13|TRBJ2-1|-
TGCAGCGGTTTAGCGGGAGTAGACAATGAGCAGTTCTTC
CSGLAGVDNEQFF
>TRBD2|TRBV5-1|14|TRBJ2-3|-
TGCGCCAGCCAGCGGGGAGGGAGCACAGATACGCAGTATTTT
CASQRGGSTDTQYF
>-|TRBV27|13|TRBJ1-6|-
TGTGCCAGCAGTTTAGCAGGGCACCCACCCCTCCACTTT
CASSLAGHPPLHF
>TRBD2|TRBV10-3|20|TRBJ2-1|once
TGTGCCATCAGTGAGCCGGGACTAGCGGGAGGACTATCCCCCTACAATGAGCAGTTCTTC
CAISEPGLAGGLSPYNEQFF
>-|TRBV20-1|15|TRBJ2-5|-
TGCAGTGCTAGTTCTGGGGGGAACTTACAAGAGACCCAGTACTTC
CSASSGGNLQETQYF
>TRBD1|TRBV11-3|14|TRBJ2-1|few
TGTGCCAGCAGCTGGGGACAGGGGGACAATGAGCAGTTCTTC
CASSWGQGDNEQFF
>TRBD2|TRBV7-7|13|TRBJ2-5|-
TGTGCCAGCAGCCAAACTAGCGTGGAGACCCAGTACTTC
CASSQTSVETQYF
>-|TRBV24-1|14|TRBJ2-7|-
TGTGCCACCAGTGATGCTACTAGGGTGAACGAGCAGTACTTC
CATSDATRVNEQYF
>-|TRBV18|14|TRBJ2-3|-
TGTGCCAGCTCACCATCGCGGAGCACAGATACGCAGTATTTT
CASSPSRSTDTQYF
>-|TRBV10-1|13|TRBJ2-5|-
TGCGCCAGCAGTGACCAGCCCCAAGAGACCCAGTACTTC
CASSDQPQETQYF
>-|TRBV18|14|TRBJ2-1|-
TGTGCCAGCTCACCATTGGGGGAGACGAATGAGCAGTTCTTC
CASSPLGETNEQFF
>TRBD2|TRBV5-1|17|TRBJ2-3|few
TGCGCCAGCAGCCGCCTGGCTAGCGGAGGGGAGACAGATACGCAGTATTTT
CASSRLASGGETDTQYF
>-|TRBV3-1/TRBV3-2|15|TRBJ2-2|-
TGTGCCAGCAGCCAAGATTCAGGGGTACCCGGGGAGCTGTTTTTT
CASSQDSGVPGELFF
>TRBD1|TRBV4-3|15|TRBJ2-7|-
TGCGCCAGCAGCTACGGACAGGGGGCGGCCTACGAGCAGTACTTC
CASSYGQGAAYEQYF
>TRBD1|TRBV18|14|TRBJ2-1|-
TGTGCCAGCTCACCACAGGGGACAGACAATGAGCAGTTCTTC
CASSPQGTDNEQFF
>TRBD1|TRBV28|15|TRBJ2-7|-
TGTGCCAGCAGCTCGAAACTCAGGGGGCATTACGAGCAGTACTTC
CASSSKLRGHYEQYF
>TRBD2|TRBV7-9|16|TRBJ2-1|-
TGTGCCAGCACCCTGTGGCGGGAGGGTCCCTGGAATGAGCAGTTCTTC
CASTLWREGPWNEQFF
>-|TRBV27|15|TRBJ2-7|-
TGTGCCAGCAGTTCCCACGGGGGCGCCCCGGACGAGCAGTACTTC
CASSSHGGAPDEQYF
>-|TRBV19|15|TRBJ1-5|-
TGTGCCAGTAGTATAGACGGTATTGGCAATCAGCCCCAGCATTTT
CASSIDGIGNQPQHF
>-|TRBV24-1|11|TRBJ2-7|-
TGTGCCACCAGTGAGGGCTACGAGCAGTACTTC
CATSEGYEQYF
>-|TRBV12-3/TRBV12-4|13|TRBJ2-7|-
TGTGCCAGCAGCTGGGGGAGCTCCTACGAGCAGTACTTC
CASSWGSSYEQYF
>-|TRBV11-3|16|TRBJ1-5|once
TGTGCCAGCAGGGACGGTCCACAGGGAAGGAATCAGCCCCAGCATTTT
CASRDGPQGRNQPQHF
>-|TRBV7-2|14|TRBJ1-6|-
TGTGCCAGCAGCTCGGCAGACTATAATTCACCCCTCCACTTT
CASSSADYNSPLHF
>-|TRBV11-2|13|TRBJ2-5|-
TGTGCCAGCAGACGGGTACAACAAGAGACCCAGTACTTC
CASRRVQQETQYF
>-|TRBV2|11|TRBJ1-5|-
TGTGCCAGCAGGGACAATCAGCCCCAGCATTTT
CASRDNQPQHF
>-|TRBV3-1/TRBV3-2|17|TRBJ2-2|-
TGTGCCAGCAGCCAAGATCTCGCTAGGGGTTCAACCGGGGAGCTGTTTTTT
CASSQDLARGSTGELFF
>TRBD2|TRBV6-6|16|TRBJ2-7|-
TGTGCCAGCAGCCTTCCGACTAGCGGGACTACCTACGAGCAGTACTTC
CASSLPTSGTTYEQYF
>-|TRBV9|12|TRBJ2-2|-
TGTGCCAGCAGCCCACACTCTGGGGAGCTGTTTTTT
CASSPHSGELFF
>-|TRBV18|15|TRBJ1-2|-
TGTGCCAGCTCACCACGGGACGGAGACCAGCCAGGCTACACCTTC
CASSPRDGDQPGYTF